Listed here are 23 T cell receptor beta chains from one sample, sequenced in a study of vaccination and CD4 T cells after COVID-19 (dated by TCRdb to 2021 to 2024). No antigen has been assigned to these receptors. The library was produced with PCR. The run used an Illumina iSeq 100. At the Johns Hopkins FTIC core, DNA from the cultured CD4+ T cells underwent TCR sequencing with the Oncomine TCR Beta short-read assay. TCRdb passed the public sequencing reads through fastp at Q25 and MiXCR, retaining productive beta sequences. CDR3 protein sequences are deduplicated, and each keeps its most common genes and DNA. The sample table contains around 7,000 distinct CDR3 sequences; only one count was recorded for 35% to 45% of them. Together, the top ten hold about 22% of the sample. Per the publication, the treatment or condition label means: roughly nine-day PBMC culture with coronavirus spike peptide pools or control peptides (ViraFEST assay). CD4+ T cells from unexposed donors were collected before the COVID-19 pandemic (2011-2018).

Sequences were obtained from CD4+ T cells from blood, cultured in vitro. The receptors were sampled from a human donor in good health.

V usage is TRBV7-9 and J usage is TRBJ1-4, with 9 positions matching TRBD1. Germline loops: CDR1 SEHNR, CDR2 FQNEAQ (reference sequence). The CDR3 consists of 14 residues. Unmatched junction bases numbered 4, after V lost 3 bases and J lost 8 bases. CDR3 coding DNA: TGTGCCAGCAGCTTCGGGACAGGGAGGGAAAAACTGTTTTTT. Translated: CASSFGTGREKLFF. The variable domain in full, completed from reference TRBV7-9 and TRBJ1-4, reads DTGVSQNPRHKITKRGQNVTFRCDPISEHNRLYWYRQTLGQGPEFLTYFQNEAQLEKSRLLSDRFSAERPKGSFSTLEIQRTEQGDSAMYLCASSFGTGREKLFFGSGTQLSVL.

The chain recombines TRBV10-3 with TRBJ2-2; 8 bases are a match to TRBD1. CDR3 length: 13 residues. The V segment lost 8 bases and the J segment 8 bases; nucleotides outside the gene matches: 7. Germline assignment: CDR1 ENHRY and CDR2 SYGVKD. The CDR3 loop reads CAIGQGALGELFF. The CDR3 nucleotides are TGTGCCATCGGCCAGGGGGCTTTGGGGGAGCTGTTTTTT.

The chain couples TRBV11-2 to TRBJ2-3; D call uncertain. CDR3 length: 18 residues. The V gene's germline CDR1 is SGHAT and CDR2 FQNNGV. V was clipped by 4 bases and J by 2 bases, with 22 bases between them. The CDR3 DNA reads TGTGCCAGCAGCTCGCTTCCCCCCGGATTACTCAACACAGATACGCAGTATTTT. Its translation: CASSSLPPGLLNTDTQYF.

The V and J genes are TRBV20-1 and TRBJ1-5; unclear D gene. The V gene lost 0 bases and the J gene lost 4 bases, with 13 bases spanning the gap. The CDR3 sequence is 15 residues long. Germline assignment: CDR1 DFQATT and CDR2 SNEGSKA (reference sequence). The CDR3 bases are TGCAGTGCTAGAGATGCGCGGGTAGATAATCAGCCCCAGCATTTT. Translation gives CSARDARVDNQPQHF.

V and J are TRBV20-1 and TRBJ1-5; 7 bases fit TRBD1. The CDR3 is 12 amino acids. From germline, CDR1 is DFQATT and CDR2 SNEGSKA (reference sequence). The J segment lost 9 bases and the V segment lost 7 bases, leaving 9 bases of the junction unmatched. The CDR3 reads CSDRTGPRPQHF. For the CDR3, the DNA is TGCAGTGACCGGACAGGCCCAAGGCCCCAGCATTTT.

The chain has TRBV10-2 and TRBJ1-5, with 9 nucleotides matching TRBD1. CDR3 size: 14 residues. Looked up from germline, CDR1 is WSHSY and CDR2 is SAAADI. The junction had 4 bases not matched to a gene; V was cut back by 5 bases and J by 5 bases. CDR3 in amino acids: CASSLTGGDQPQHF. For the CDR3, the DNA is TGCGCCAGCAGTTTGACAGGGGGGGATCAGCCCCAGCATTTT.

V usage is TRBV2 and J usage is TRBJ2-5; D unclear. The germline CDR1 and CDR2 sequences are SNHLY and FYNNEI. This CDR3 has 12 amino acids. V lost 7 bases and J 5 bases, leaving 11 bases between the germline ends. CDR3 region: CASNTEGETQYF. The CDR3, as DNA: TGTGCCAGCAATACCGAAGGGGAGACCCAGTACTTC.

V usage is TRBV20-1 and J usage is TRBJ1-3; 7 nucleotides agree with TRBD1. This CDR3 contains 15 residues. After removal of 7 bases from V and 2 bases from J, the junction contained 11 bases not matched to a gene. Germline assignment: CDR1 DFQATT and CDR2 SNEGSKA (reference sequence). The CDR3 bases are TGCAGTGTCCCCCGCCAGGGGGTCGCTGGAAACACCATATATTTT. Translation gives CSVPRQGVAGNTIYF.

CDR3 DNA sequence: TGTGCCAGCAGCTTCGACGGGACCCAGTACTTC. Translation: CASSFDGTQYF. The V gene is TRBV7-9, the J gene TRBJ2-5; no reliable D call. This CDR3 has 11 amino acids. Trimming took off 3 bases at V and 7 bases at J, with 6 bases between the two ends. The germline CDR1 and CDR2 sequences are SEHNR and FQNEAQ (reference sequence).

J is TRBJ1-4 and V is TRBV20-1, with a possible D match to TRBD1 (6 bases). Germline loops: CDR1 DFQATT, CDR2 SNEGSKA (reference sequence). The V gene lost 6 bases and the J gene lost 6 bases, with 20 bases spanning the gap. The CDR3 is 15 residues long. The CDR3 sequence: CSATGTPRLDEKLFF. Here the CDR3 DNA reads TGCAGTGCAACCGGGACACCTAGGTTGGATGAAAAACTGTTTTTT.

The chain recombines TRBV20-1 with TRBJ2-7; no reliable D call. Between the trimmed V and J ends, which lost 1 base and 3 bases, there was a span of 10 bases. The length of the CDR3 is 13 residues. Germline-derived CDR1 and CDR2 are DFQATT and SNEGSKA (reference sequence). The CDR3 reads CSARGQGDYEQYF. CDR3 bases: TGCAGTGCTAGAGGCCAAGGAGACTACGAGCAGTACTTC.

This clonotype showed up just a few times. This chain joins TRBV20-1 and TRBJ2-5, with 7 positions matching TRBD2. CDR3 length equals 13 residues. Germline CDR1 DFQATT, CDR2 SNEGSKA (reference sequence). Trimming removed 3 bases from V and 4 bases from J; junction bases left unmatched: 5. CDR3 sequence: CSASSGGGETQYF. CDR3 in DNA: TGCAGTGCTAGCTCTGGCGGGGGAGAGACCCAGTACTTC.

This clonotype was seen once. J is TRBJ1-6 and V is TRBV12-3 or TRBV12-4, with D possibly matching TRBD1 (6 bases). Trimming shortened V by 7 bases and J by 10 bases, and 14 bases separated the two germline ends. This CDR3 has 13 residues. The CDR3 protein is CASNSGVGSPLHF. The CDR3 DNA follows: TGTGCCAGCAATTCAGGGGTCGGATCACCCCTCCACTTT.

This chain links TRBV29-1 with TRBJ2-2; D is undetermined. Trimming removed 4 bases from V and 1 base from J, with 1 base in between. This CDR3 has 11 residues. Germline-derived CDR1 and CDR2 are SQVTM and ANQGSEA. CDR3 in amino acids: CSVGNTGELFF. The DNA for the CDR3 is TGCAGCGTTGGGAACACCGGGGAGCTGTTTTTT.

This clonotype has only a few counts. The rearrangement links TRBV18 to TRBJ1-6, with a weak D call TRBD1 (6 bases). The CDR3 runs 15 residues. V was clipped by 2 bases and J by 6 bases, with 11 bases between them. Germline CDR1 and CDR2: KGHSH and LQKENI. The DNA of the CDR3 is TGTGCCAGCTCACCATCCGGGACACTTAATTCACCCCTCCACTTT. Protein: CASSPSGTLNSPLHF.

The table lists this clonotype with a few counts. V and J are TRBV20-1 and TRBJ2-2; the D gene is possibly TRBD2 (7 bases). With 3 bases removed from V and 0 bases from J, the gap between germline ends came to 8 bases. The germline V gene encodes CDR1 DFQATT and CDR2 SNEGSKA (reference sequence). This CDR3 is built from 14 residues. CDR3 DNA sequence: TGCAGTGCTAGCGGGGGGCCGAACACCGGGGAGCTGTTTTTT. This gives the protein CSASGGPNTGELFF.

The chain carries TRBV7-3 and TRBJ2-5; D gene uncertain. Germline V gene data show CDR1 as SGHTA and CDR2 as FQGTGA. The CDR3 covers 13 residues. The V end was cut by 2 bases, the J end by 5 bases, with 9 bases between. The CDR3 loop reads CASSLGYGETQYF. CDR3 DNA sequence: TGTGCCAGCAGCTTAGGATACGGGGAGACCCAGTACTTC.

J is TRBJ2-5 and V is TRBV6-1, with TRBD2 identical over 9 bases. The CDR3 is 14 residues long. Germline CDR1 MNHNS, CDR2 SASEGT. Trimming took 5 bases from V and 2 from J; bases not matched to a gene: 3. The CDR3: CASSKGLAQETQYF. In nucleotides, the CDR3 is TGTGCCAGCAGTAAGGGACTAGCACAAGAGACCCAGTACTTC.

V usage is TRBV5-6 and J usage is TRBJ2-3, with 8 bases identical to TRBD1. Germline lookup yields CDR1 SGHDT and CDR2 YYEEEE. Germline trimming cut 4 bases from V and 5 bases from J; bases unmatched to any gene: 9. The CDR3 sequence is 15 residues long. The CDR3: CASSTWTGSGDTQYF. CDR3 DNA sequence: TGTGCCAGCAGCACCTGGACAGGGTCAGGAGATACGCAGTATTTT. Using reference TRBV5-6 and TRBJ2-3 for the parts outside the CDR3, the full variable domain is DAGVTQSPTHLIKTRGQQVTLRCSPKSGHDTVSWYQQALGQGPQFIFQYYEEEERQRGNFPDRFSGHQFPNYSSELNVNALLLGDSALYLCASSTWTGSGDTQYFGPGTRLTVL.

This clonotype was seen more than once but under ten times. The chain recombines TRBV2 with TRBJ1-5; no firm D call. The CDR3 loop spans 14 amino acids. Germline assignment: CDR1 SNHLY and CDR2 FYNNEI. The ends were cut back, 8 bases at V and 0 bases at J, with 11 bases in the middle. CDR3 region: CASRGPNSNQPQHF. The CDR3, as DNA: TGTGCCAGCCGTGGACCTAATAGCAATCAGCCCCAGCATTTT.

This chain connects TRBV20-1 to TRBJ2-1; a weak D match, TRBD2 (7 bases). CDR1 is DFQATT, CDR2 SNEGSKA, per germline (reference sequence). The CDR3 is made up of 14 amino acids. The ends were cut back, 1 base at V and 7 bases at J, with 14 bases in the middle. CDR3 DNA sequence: TGCAGTGCTAGAGGAGGGGGGGGTGGGAATGAGCAGTTCTTC. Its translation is CSARGGGGGNEQFF.

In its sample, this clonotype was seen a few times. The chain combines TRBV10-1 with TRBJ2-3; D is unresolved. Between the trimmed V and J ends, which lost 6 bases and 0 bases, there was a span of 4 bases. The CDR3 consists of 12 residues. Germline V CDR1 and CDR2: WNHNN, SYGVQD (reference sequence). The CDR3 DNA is TGCGCCAGCAGCCTAAGCACAGATACGCAGTATTTT. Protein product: CASSLSTDTQYF.

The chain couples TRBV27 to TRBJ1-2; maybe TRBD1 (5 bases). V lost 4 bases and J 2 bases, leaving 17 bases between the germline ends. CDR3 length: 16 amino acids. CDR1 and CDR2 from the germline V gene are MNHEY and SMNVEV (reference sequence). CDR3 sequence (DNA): TGTGCCAGCAGTTCAAATCGACAGAGAGGGAACTATGGCTACACCTTC. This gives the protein CASSSNRQRGNYGYTF.